This TCR beta chain was captured by sequencing in a study of T cells after yellow fever vaccination. This CDR3 is 15 amino acids long. V dropped 4 bases and J dropped 0; count of bases not matched to a gene: 5. Germline V lookup: CDR1 SQVTM, CDR2 ANQGSEA. Using its own MiXCR run on the 5' RACE reads, TCRdb lists one record per CDR3 protein. The profile shows 300,000 to 450,000 distinct CDR3 sequences, 7% to 9% of them singletons. The chain uses TRBV29-1 and TRBJ2-5; TRBD2 matches at 10 bases. The receptor was isolated from a man aged 18 to 30 who received the YFV17D yellow fever vaccine. Material: PBMCs, obtained about 49 days after the first yellow fever vaccination. This CDR3 reads CSVVRSGGYQETQYF. The CDR3 DNA reads as TGCAGCGTTGTCCGTAGCGGGGGGTACCAAGAGACCCAGTACTTC.